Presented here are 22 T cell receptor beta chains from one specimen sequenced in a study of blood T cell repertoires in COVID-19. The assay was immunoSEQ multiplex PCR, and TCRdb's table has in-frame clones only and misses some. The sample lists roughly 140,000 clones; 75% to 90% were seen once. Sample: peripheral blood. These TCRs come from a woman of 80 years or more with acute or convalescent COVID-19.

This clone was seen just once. This chain's CDR3 is CASRGGAGTGELFF. Here the CDR3 DNA reads TGTGCCAGCCGCGGGGGGGCCGGCACCGGGGAGCTGTTTTTT. The V and J genes are TRBV3-1 (or the pseudogene TRBV3-2) and TRBJ2-2; TRBD2 matches at 9 bases. The V gene end was trimmed by 8 bases and the J gene end by 4 bases; junction bases not matched to a gene: 5. Germline V gives CDR1 LGHDT, CDR2 YNNKEL (reference sequence). The CDR3 spans 14 residues.

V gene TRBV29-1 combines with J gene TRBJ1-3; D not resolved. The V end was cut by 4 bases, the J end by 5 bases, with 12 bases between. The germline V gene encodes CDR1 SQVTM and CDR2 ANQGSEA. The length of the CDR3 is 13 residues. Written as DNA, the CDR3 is TGCAGCGTTGTTGAATCCTACCGAAACACCATATATTTT. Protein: CSVVESYRNTIYF. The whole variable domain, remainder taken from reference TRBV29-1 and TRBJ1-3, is SAVISQKPSRDICQRGTSLTIQCQVDSQVTMMFWYRQQPGQSLTLIATANQGSEATYESGFVIDKFPISRPNLTFSTLTVSNMSPEDSSIYLCSVVESYRNTIYFGEGSWLTVV.

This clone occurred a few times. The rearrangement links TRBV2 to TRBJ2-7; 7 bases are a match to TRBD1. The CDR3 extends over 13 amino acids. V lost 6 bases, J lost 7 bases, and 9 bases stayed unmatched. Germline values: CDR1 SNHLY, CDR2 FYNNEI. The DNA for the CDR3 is TGTGCCAGCAGGGGCAGGGGGTCACGGGAGCAGTACTTC. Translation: CASRGRGSREQYF.

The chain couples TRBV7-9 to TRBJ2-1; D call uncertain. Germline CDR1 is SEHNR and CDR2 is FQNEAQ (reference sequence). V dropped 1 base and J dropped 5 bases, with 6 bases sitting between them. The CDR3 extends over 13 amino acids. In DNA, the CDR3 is TGTGCCAGCAGCTTAGTACAGAACAATGAGCAGTTCTTC. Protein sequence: CASSLVQNNEQFF.

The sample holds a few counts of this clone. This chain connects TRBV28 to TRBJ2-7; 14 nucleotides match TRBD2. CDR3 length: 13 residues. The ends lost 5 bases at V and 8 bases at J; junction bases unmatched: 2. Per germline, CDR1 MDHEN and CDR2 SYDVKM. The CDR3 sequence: CASSRLAGGQQYF. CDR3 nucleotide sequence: TGTGCCAGCAGTAGACTAGCGGGAGGGCAGCAGTACTTC. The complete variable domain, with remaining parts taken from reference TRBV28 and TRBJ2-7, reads DVKVTQSSRYLVKRTGEKVFLECVQDMDHENMFWYRQDPGLGLRLIYFSYDVKMKEKGDIPEGYSVSREKKERFSLILESASTNQTSMYLCASSRLAGGQQYFGPGTRLTVT.

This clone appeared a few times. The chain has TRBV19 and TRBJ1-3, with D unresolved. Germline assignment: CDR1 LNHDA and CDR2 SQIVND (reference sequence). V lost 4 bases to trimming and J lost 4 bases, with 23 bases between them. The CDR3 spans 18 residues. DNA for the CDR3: TGTGCCAGTAGTAGGTCGTTAGGCCGCCTCGACAAAGGAAACACCATATATTTT. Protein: CASSRSLGRLDKGNTIYF.

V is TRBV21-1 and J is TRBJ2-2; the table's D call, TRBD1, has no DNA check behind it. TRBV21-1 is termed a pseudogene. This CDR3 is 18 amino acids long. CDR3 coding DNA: TGTGCCAGCACCCCTGTAACGGGGACAGACCTGGCGACCGGGGAGCTGTTTTTT. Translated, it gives CASTPVTGTDLATGELFF.

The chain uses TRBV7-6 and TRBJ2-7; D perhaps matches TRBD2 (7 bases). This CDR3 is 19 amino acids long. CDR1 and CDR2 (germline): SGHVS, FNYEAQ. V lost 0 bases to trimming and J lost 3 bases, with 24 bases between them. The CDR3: CASSLATFSGGRAHYEQYF. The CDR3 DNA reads TGTGCCAGCAGCTTAGCCACCTTTTCGGGGGGCAGGGCCCACTACGAGCAGTACTTC.

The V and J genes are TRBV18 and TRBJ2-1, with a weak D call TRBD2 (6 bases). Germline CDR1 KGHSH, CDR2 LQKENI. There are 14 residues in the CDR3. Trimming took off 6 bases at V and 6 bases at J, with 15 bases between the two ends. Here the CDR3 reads CASSPVGGSNEQFF. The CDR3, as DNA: TGTGCCAGCTCGCCCGTGGGGGGAAGCAATGAGCAGTTCTTC.

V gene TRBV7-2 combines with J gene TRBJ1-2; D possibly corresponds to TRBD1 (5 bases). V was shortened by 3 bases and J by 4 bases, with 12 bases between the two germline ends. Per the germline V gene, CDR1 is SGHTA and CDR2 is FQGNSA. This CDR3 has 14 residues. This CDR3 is CASSFQGSLYGYTF. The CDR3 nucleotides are TGTGCCAGCAGCTTCCAGGGATCCCTCTATGGCTACACCTTC.

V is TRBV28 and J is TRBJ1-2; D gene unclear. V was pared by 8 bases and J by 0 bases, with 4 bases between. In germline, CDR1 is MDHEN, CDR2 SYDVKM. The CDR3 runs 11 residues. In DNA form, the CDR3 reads TGTGCCAGCCAGTCTAACTATGGCTACACCTTC. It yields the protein CASQSNYGYTF.

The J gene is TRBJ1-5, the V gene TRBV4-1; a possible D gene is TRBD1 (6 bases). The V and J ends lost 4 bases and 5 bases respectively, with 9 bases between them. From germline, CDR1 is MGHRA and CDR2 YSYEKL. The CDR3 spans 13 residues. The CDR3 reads CASSRNRDQPQHF. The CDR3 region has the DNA TGCGCCAGCAGCCGAAACAGGGATCAGCCCCAGCATTTT.

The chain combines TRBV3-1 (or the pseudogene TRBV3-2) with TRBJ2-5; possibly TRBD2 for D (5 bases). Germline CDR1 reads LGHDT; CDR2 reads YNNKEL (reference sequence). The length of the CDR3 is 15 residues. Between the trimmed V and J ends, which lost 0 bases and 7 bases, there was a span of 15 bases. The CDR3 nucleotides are TGTGCCAGCAGCCAAGATGCGACTACCGAGGTGACCCAGTACTTC. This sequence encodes CASSQDATTEVTQYF.

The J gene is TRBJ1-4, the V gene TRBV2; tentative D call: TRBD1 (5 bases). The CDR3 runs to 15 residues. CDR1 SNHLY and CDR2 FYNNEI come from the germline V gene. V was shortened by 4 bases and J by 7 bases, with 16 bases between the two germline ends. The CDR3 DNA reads TGTGCCAGCAGTGTCGTCCGGGGGGTCGGTGAAAAACTGTTTTTT. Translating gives CASSVVRGVGEKLFF.

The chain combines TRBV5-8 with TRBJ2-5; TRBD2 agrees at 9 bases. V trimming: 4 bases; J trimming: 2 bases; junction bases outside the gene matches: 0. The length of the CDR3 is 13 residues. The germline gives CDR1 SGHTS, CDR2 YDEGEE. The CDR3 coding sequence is TGTGCCAGCAGCGGACTAGCGCAAGAGACCCAGTACTTC. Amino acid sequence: CASSGLAQETQYF.

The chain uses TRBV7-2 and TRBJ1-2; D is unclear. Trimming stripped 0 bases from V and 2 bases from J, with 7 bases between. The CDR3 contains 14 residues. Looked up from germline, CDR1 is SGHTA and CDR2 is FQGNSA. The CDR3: CASSLAGGNYGYTF. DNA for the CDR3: TGTGCCAGCAGCTTAGCAGGAGGGAACTATGGCTACACCTTC.

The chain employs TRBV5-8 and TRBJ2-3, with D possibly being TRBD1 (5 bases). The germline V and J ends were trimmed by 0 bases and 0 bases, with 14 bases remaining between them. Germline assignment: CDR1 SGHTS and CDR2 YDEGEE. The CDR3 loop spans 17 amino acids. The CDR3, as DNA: TGTGCCAGCAGCTTGGGCGAGACAGTGTCTAGCACAGATACGCAGTATTTT. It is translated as CASSLGETVSSTDTQYF. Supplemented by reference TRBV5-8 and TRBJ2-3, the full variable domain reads EAGVTQSPTHLIKTRGQQATLRCSPISGHTSVYWYQQALGLGLQFLLWYDEGEERNRGNFPPRFSGRQFPNYSSELNVNALELEDSALYLCASSLGETVSSTDTQYFGPGTRLTVL.

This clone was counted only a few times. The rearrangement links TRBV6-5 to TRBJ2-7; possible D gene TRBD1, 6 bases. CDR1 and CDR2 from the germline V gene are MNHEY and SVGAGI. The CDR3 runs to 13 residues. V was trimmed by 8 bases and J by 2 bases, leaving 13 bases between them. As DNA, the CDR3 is TGTGCCAGCCGTCGGGACAACACCTACGAGCAGTACTTC. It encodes CASRRDNTYEQYF.

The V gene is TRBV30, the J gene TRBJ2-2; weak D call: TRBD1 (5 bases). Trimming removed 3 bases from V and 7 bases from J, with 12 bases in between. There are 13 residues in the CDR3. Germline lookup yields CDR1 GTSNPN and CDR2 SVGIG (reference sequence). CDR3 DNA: TGTGCCTGGAGGAGGCAGGGTCACGGGGAGCTGTTTTTT. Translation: CAWRRQGHGELFF.

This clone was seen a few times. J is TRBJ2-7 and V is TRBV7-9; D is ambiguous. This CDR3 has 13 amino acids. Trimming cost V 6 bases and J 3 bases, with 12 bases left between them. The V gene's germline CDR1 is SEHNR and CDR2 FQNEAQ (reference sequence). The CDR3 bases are TGTGCCAGCAGTTCCCTGCCGGGCTACGAGCAGTACTTC. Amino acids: CASSSLPGYEQYF.

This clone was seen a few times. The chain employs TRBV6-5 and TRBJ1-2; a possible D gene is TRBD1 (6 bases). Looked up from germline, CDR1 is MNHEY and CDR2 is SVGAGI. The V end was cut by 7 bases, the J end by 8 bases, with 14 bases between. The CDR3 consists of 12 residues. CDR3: CASTPGGVGYTF. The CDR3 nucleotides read TGTGCCAGCACCCCTGGGGGCGTCGGCTACACCTTC.

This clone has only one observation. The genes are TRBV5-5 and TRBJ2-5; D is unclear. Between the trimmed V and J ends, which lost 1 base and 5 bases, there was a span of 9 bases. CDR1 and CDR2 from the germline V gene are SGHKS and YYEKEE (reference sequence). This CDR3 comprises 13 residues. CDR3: CASSLPSSETQYF. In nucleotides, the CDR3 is TGTGCCAGCAGCTTGCCTTCGTCCGAGACCCAGTACTTC. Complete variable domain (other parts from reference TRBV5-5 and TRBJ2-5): DAGVTQSPTHLIKTRGQQVTLRCSPISGHKSVSWYQQVLGQGPQFIFQYYEKEERGRGNFPDRFSARQFPNYSSELNVNALLLGDSALYLCASSLPSSETQYFGPGTRLLVL.